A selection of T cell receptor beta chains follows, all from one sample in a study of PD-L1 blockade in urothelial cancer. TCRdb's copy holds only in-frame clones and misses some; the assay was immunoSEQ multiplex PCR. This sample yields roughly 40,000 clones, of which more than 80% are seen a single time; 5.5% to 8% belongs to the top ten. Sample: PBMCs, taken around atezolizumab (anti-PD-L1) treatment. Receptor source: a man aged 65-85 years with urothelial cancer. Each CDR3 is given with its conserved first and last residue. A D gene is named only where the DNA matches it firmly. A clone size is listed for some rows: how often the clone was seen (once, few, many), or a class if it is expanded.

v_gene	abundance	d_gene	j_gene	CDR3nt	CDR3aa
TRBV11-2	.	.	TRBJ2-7	TGTGCCAGCAGCTTAGGAAGGGCCAGGGGGGACGAGCAGTACTTC	CASSLGRARGDEQYF
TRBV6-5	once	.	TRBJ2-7	TGTGCCAGCAGGTCAGGGATTCAGAGCGAGCAGTACTTC	CASRSGIQSEQYF
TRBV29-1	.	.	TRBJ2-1	TGCAGCGTTGAGAGGGAGAGCTCCTACAATGAGCAGTTCTTC	CSVERESSYNEQFF
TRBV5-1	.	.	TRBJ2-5	TGCGCCAGCAGCTTGGGTGGGCGACGAGACCAAGAGACCCAGTACTTC	CASSLGGRRDQETQYF
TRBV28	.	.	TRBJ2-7	TGTGCCAGCAGTGGAGGGGCCCTCCGATTGGCCTACGAGCAGTACTTC	CASSGGALRLAYEQYF
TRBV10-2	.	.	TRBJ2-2	TGCGCCACCCGGGACTTTGGCGGGGAGCTGTTTTTT	CATRDFGGELFF
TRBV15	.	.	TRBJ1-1	TGTGCCACCAGCCTTACTCAGGGGCTGGGCACTGAAGCTTTCTTT	CATSLTQGLGTEAFF
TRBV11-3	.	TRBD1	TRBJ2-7	TGTGCCAGCAGCTCTCAGGGGGAGTCCTACGAGCAGTACTTC	CASSSQGESYEQYF
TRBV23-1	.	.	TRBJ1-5	TGCGCCACCCATCGGGAGGTTTGCGGGATTGGCAATCAGCCCCAGCATTTT	CATHREVCGIGNQPQHF
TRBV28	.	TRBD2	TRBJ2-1	TGTGCCAGCGCGGGGGGCGGGAGAAGGGATGAGCAGTTCTTC	CASAGGGRRDEQFF
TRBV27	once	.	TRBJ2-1	TGTGCCACAGGACAAGGGGGAAGGCAGTTCTTC	CATGQGGRQFF
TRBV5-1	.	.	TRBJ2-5	TGCGCCAGCAGCTTTGGTCAGGGCAGGGAGACCCAGTACTTC	CASSFGQGRETQYF
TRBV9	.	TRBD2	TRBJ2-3	TGTGCCAGCAGCAGGGGAGGAGCGTGGGGGGGGGTTAGCACAGATACGCAGTATTTT	CASSRGGAWGGVSTDTQYF
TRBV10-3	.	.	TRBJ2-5	TGTGCCATCAGTGAGGGCGCGGGGGCGGAGACCCAGTACTTC	CAISEGAGAETQYF
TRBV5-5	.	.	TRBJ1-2	TGTGCCAGCAGCGCGCTCCCGGTGACTGCTATTACCGGCTACACCTTC	CASSALPVTAITGYTF
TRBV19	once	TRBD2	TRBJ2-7	TGTGCCAGTAGTCTGGCTAGCGGCTATAGCTACGAGCAGTACTTC	CASSLASGYSYEQYF
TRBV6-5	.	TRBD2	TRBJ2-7	TGTGCCAAGGTAGCGGGAGGGCCCTACGAGCAGTACTTC	CAKVAGGPYEQYF
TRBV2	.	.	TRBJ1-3	TGTGCCAGCACGGGTGAGCCGTTTGGAAACACCATATATTTT	CASTGEPFGNTIYF
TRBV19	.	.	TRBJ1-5	TGTGCCAGTAGTATTTCCAGGGAGGGCAATCAGCCCCAGCATTTT	CASSISREGNQPQHF
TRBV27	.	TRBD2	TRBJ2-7	TGTGCCAGCAGTTTATGGGGCGGGAGAGGTTACGAGCAGTACTTC	CASSLWGGRGYEQYF
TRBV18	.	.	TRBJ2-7	TGTGCCAGCTCACCACAGGGGTTAAACGAGCAGTACTTC	CASSPQGLNEQYF
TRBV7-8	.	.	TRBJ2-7	TGTGCCAGCAGCTTAGGGAAACTAGGGTACGAGCAGTACTTC	CASSLGKLGYEQYF
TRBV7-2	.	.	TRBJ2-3	TGTGCCAGCAGCTTCTCCGGCAGGGGAGCAGATACGCAGTATTTT	CASSFSGRGADTQYF
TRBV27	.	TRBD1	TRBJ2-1	TGTGCCAGCAGTACCGGACAGGGAGGACAGTTCTTC	CASSTGQGGQFF
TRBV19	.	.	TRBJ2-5	TGTGCCAGTAGTGTGGGCGGGACAGCCCAAGAGACCCAGTACTTC	CASSVGGTAQETQYF
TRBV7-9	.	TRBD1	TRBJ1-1	TGTGCCAGCAGCCCCAGGACAGGGCTGAACACTGAAGCTTTCTTT	CASSPRTGLNTEAFF
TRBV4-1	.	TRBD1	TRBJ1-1	TGCGCCAGCAGCCCGGACAGGAACATTAATCTAGCTTTCTTT	CASSPDRNINLAFF
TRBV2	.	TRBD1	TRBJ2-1	TGTGCCAGCAGCGAAACAGGGGGCAATGAGCAGTTCTTC	CASSETGGNEQFF
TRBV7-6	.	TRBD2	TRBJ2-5	TGTGCCAGCAGCCAATCAAATAGCGGGAGTGGAGAGACCCAGTACTTC	CASSQSNSGSGETQYF
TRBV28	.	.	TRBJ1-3	TGTGCCAGCAGTTTTAGTATCGGGGGAGCGGGAAACACCATATATTTT	CASSFSIGGAGNTIYF
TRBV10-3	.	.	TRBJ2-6	TGTGCCATCAGTGAGTCGGACAGCGTCCTGACTTTC	CAISESDSVLTF
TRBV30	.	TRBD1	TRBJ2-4	TGTGCCTGGACAGGGGGCGCGGCCAAAAACATTCAGTACTTC	CAWTGGAAKNIQYF